The 30 T cell receptor beta chains below come from one sample, sequenced in a study of T-cell reconstitution after alpha-beta-depleted transplantation in children. The library targeted TCRbeta and was prepared with unique molecular identifiers. TCRdb re-derived calls from the PCR reads in MiXCR, one entry per CDR3 protein. The sample includes around 700,000 distinct CDR3 sequences, around 12% of them seen just once. Source: PBMCs, taken before TCRalphabeta/CD19-depleted stem cell transplant. The receptors shown here come from a girl aged 2-15 years with congenital amegakaryocytic thrombocytopenia, due to receive a stem cell transplant.

This clonotype occurred once. A much larger clonotype is one base distant, so this may be a read error. V is TRBV20-1 and J is TRBJ2-1; D gene uncertain. CDR3 length: 13 amino acids. Germline lookup yields CDR1 DFQATT and CDR2 SNEGSKA (reference sequence). V lost 8 bases to trimming and J lost 4 bases, with 15 bases between them. The chain's CDR3 is CSNEIADYNEQFF. CDR3 coding DNA: TGCAGTAACGAAATAGCAGATTACAATGAGCAGTTCTTC.

This clonotype showed up many times. The chain is built from TRBV20-1 and TRBJ2-7; possibly TRBD2 for D (5 bases). CDR3 size: 13 residues. Germline-derived CDR1 and CDR2 are DFQATT and SNEGSKA (reference sequence). Trimming pared 4 bases from V and 3 bases from J, leaving 13 bases between. The CDR3 nucleotides read TGCAGTGCTAAACGATCGACTAACTACGAGCAGTACTTC. Translating gives CSAKRSTNYEQYF.

The CDR3 bases are TGTGCCTTCAGTTTCCGGACTAGCGGGTGGGGCCAGAGACCCTACGAGCAGTACTTC. Protein product: CAFSFRTSGWGQRPYEQYF. The rearrangement links TRBV3-1 to TRBJ2-7, with 11 positions matching TRBD2. The CDR3 is 19 residues long. Germline loops: CDR1 LGHDT, CDR2 YNNKEL (reference sequence). After removal of 11 bases from V and 2 bases from J, the junction contained 23 bases not matched to a gene.

In this sample, this clonotype turned up many times. The chain employs TRBV20-1 and TRBJ1-5, with a weak D call TRBD1 (6 bases). Germline V gives CDR1 DFQATT, CDR2 SNEGSKA (reference sequence). The ends were cut back, 5 bases at V and 9 bases at J, with 14 bases in the middle. This CDR3 contains 12 residues. CDR3 coding DNA: TGCAGTGCTTCCCGGACAGCGGGGCCCCAGCATTTT. The encoded protein is CSASRTAGPQHF.

This clonotype turned up a few times. This chain's CDR3 is CASSHNLALVNEQFF. As DNA, the CDR3 is TGCGCCAGCAGCCATAACCTAGCGCTGGTCAATGAGCAGTTCTTC. This rearrangement joins TRBV4-1 to TRBJ2-1; weak D call: TRBD2 (6 bases). The germline V and J ends were trimmed by 3 bases and 6 bases, with 15 bases remaining between them. The CDR3 totals 15 residues. Per the germline V gene, CDR1 is MGHRA and CDR2 is YSYEKL.

V and J are TRBV2 and TRBJ2-3; D ambiguous. The CDR3 has 16 amino acids. V shed 11 bases and J shed 2 bases, with 23 bases lying between them. Germline V lookup: CDR1 SNHLY, CDR2 FYNNEI. CDR3 amino acids: CAGRQIVPTLTDTQYF. The CDR3 DNA reads TGTGCCGGCCGGCAGATCGTACCGACCCTCACAGATACGCAGTATTTT.

Only a few counts were recorded for this clonotype. V usage is TRBV5-1 and J usage is TRBJ1-5; maybe TRBD1 (5 bases). CDR3 size: 15 residues. Trimming took 4 bases from V and 7 from J, leaving 18 bases between them. Germline CDR1 reads SGHRS; CDR2 reads YFSETQ. CDR3 nucleotide sequence: TGCGCCAGCAGCCCCGGGGCGGGCTATGGGCAGCCCCAGCATTTT. This sequence encodes CASSPGAGYGQPQHF.

About this clonotype itself: This may come from a read error, since a much larger clone is one base off. The chain has TRBV5-1 and TRBJ1-2; 10 nucleotides align to TRBD1. CDR1 and CDR2 from the germline V gene are SGHRS and YFSETQ. CDR3 size: 14 residues. The CDR3 coding sequence is TGCGCCAGCAGCCAGGGACAGGGGAACTTTGGCTACACCTTC. Residues: CASSQGQGNFGYTF.

V and J are TRBV11-2 and TRBJ2-3; D might be TRBD1 (6 bases). V gave up 4 bases and J gave up 0 bases, with 20 bases separating them. Germline V gives CDR1 SGHAT, CDR2 FQNNGV. CDR3 length: 18 amino acids. The DNA for the CDR3 is TGTGCCAGCAGCTCCGAGTGGGGGACAACTTTTAGCACAGATACGCAGTATTTT. This codes for CASSSEWGTTFSTDTQYF. The full variable domain, in which reference TRBV11-2 and TRBJ2-3 provide the parts outside the CDR3, is EAGVAQSPRYKIIEKRQSVAFWCNPISGHATLYWYQQILGQGPKLLIQFQNNGVVDDSQLPKDRFSAERLKGVDSTLKIQPAKLEDSAVYLCASSSEWGTTFSTDTQYFGPGTRLTVL.

The chain combines TRBV19 with TRBJ2-1; no clear D gene. The CDR3 is 15 residues long. The V end lost 2 bases, the J end lost 5 bases, and 13 bases lay between the germline ends. Germline V gene lookup returns CDR1 LNHDA and CDR2 SQIVND (reference sequence). CDR3: CASSISVQGHNEQFF. Here the CDR3 DNA reads TGTGCCAGTAGTATAAGTGTTCAAGGCCACAATGAGCAGTTCTTC. Full variable domain (outside the CDR3, taken from reference TRBV19 and TRBJ2-1): DGGITQSPKYLFRKEGQNVTLSCEQNLNHDAMYWYRQDPGQGLRLIYYSQIVNDFQKGDIAEGYSVSREKKESFPLTVTSAQKNPTAFYLCASSISVQGHNEQFFGPGTRLTVL.

This clonotype was recorded many times. V and J are TRBV20-1 and TRBJ1-2; the D is unclear. The CDR3 has 14 amino acids. The V end lost 1 base, the J end lost 4 bases, and 13 bases lay between the germline ends. From germline, CDR1 is DFQATT and CDR2 SNEGSKA (reference sequence). CDR3 loop: CSARGYGSFYGYTF. CDR3 DNA sequence: TGCAGTGCTAGAGGCTACGGAAGCTTCTATGGCTACACCTTC.

This clonotype has ten or more counts. The rearrangement uses TRBV5-1 and TRBJ1-4; no firm D call. V was clipped by 4 bases and J by 5 bases, with 12 bases between them. Germline loops: CDR1 SGHRS, CDR2 YFSETQ. The CDR3 covers 14 residues. The CDR3 DNA sequence: TGCGCCAGCAGCGCGACAAGCCTAAATGAAAAACTGTTTTTT. This encodes CASSATSLNEKLFF.

This clonotype was counted ten times or more. The chain employs TRBV2 and TRBJ2-2; TRBD2 might be the D (6 bases). In germline, CDR1 is SNHLY, CDR2 FYNNEI. Trimming stripped 2 bases from V and 4 bases from J, with 11 bases between. The CDR3 is made up of 15 amino acids. CDR3 nucleotide sequence: TGTGCCAGCAGTGAAACTAGCTTGGTCACCGGGGAGCTGTTTTTT. Residues: CASSETSLVTGELFF.

Many counts were recorded for this clonotype. V usage is TRBV12-3 or TRBV12-4 and J usage is TRBJ2-7, with D perhaps TRBD1 (5 bases). The CDR3 consists of 16 residues. Trimming took 2 bases from V and 3 from J, leaving 17 bases between them. The CDR3 nucleotides read TGTGCCAGCAGTTTACCCTATGGACCCACAGGCTACGAGCAGTACTTC. It codes for CASSLPYGPTGYEQYF.

This clonotype was recorded at least ten times. The rearrangement joins TRBV12-3 or TRBV12-4 to TRBJ2-2; 8 nucleotides line up with TRBD1. V shed 6 bases and J 7 bases; nucleotides not matched to a gene: 4. This CDR3 has 13 amino acids. The CDR3 DNA is TGTGCCAGCAGGGACAGGGCCGGCGGGGAGCTGTTTTTT. Translated, it gives CASRDRAGGELFF.

The chain has TRBV7-9 and TRBJ2-3; maybe TRBD2 (6 bases). The CDR3 runs 18 residues. Deletions cut 5 bases from V and 2 bases from J, with 23 bases between. Germline CDR1 reads SEHNR; CDR2 reads FQNEAQ (reference sequence). The chain's CDR3 is CASSPPPGSRGFTDTQYF. Here the CDR3 DNA reads TGTGCCAGCAGCCCCCCCCCCGGGAGTCGAGGTTTCACAGATACGCAGTATTTT.

This clonotype was seen repeatedly, ten times or more. The chain has TRBV18 and TRBJ1-3; the D gene is possibly TRBD1 (5 bases). Trimming pared 1 base from V and 0 bases from J, leaving 13 bases between. CDR3 size: 17 residues. Germline loops: CDR1 KGHSH, CDR2 LQKENI. The CDR3 here is CASSPRRTLNSGNTIYF. Here the CDR3 DNA reads TGTGCCAGCTCACCACGACGGACACTGAACTCTGGAAACACCATATATTTT.

The CDR3 is CASSANKGQGFSNEQFF. The CDR3 DNA reads as TGTGCCAGCAGCGCTAACAAGGGACAGGGATTTTCCAATGAGCAGTTCTTC. The gene calls are TRBV7-9 and TRBJ2-1, with 9 bases fitting TRBD1. The CDR3 runs 17 residues. V lost 5 bases and J lost 6; bases outside the gene matches: 14. The germline gives CDR1 SEHNR, CDR2 FQNEAQ (reference sequence).

This clonotype was detected ten times or more. This chain connects TRBV5-1 to TRBJ2-3, with D hard to call. The germline CDR1 and CDR2 sequences are SGHRS and YFSETQ. The CDR3 loop spans 14 amino acids. V lost 2 bases, J lost 4 bases, and 11 bases lay in between. The CDR3, as DNA: TGCGCCAGCAGCTTAGGTCACAGATCAGATACGCAGTATTTT. Translation gives CASSLGHRSDTQYF. The full variable domain, completed using reference TRBV5-1 and TRBJ2-3, is KAGVTQTPRYLIKTRGQQVTLSCSPISGHRSVSWYQQTPGQGLQFLFEYFSETQRNKGNFPGRFSGRQFSNSRSEMNVSTLELGDSALYLCASSLGHRSDTQYFGPGTRLTVL.

The chain joins TRBV6-1 to TRBJ2-7, with D perhaps TRBD2 (5 bases). V was clipped by 6 bases and J by 2 bases, with 17 bases between them. Germline-derived CDR1 and CDR2 are MNHNS and SASEGT. This CDR3 is built from 15 residues. This CDR3 is CASSRGSGIAYEQYF. DNA of the CDR3: TGTGCCAGCAGCCGAGGGTCCGGGATTGCCTACGAGCAGTACTTC.

As regards this clonotype: A much more abundant neighbour one base away suggests this may be a read error. This rearrangement joins TRBV10-2 to TRBJ2-3, with D unclear. The germline gives CDR1 WSHSY, CDR2 SAAADI. This CDR3 contains 11 residues. The CDR3 protein is CDSMDGDTQYF. DNA for the CDR3: TGCGACAGCATGGATGGGGATACGCAGTATTTT.

The chain links TRBV5-1 to TRBJ2-1, with D perhaps matching TRBD2 (5 bases). The V end lost 0 bases, the J end lost 1 base, and 23 bases lay between the germline ends. CDR3 length equals 20 residues. Per the germline V gene, CDR1 is SGHRS and CDR2 is YFSETQ. This CDR3 is CASSLEVSADARGSYNEQFF. The CDR3 bases are TGCGCCAGCAGCTTGGAGGTATCAGCGGATGCCCGAGGGTCCTACAATGAGCAGTTCTTC.

This clonotype occurred many times. The rearrangement joins TRBV29-1 to TRBJ2-7; TRBD1 agrees at 12 bases. Looked up from germline, CDR1 is SQVTM and CDR2 is ANQGSEA. The V and J ends lost 2 bases and 5 bases, in that order; junction bases with no gene match: 10. This CDR3 contains 16 residues. The CDR3 nucleotides read TGCAGCGTTGAATTTTGGGACAGGGGGCGAAGGAACGAGCAGTACTTC. This gives the protein CSVEFWDRGRRNEQYF.

Many counts were recorded for this clonotype. This sequence joins TRBV6-4 and TRBJ2-5; TRBD2 might be the D (5 bases). The CDR3 is made up of 16 amino acids. Trimming shortened V by 0 bases and J by 7 bases, and 18 bases separated the two germline ends. The germline V gene encodes CDR1 MRHNA and CDR2 SNTAGT. The CDR3 loop reads CASSDSLNLAPGTQYF. The CDR3 DNA reads TGTGCCAGCAGTGACTCGCTCAACCTAGCCCCAGGGACCCAGTACTTC.

In the case of this clonotype: It may be a read error: a sequence one base away is much more abundant. The chain combines TRBV7-6 with TRBJ1-2, with D possibly matching TRBD1 (6 bases). Germline CDR1 is SGHVS and CDR2 is FNYEAQ. This CDR3 comprises 14 residues. Trimming stripped 7 bases from V and 3 bases from J, with 15 bases between. The CDR3 DNA is TGTGCCAGCAACTCTCAACAGGGAGACTATGGCTACACCTTC. Protein product: CASNSQQGDYGYTF.

This clonotype was seen many times. V is TRBV10-1 and J is TRBJ2-5; 8 bases fit TRBD1. Germline loops: CDR1 WNHNN, CDR2 SYGVQD (reference sequence). This CDR3 contains 16 residues. Trimming removed 0 bases from V and 5 bases from J; junction bases left unmatched: 8. For the CDR3, the DNA is TGCGCCAGCAGTGAGTCGGGGACAGGAGGTTTGGAGACCCAGTACTTC. Its translation: CASSESGTGGLETQYF.

This clonotype was counted between two and nine times. This chain connects TRBV12-3 or TRBV12-4 to TRBJ2-2; D might be TRBD1 (6 bases). Trimming shortened V by 1 base and J by 3 bases, and 21 bases separated the two germline ends. The length of the CDR3 is 19 residues. CDR3 bases: TGTGCCAGCAGTTTAGTCTGGGGGCGTCAAGGATCGGACACCGGGGAGCTGTTTTTT. Encoded protein: CASSLVWGRQGSDTGELFF.

CDR3 region: CASSQTSGVNEQFF. The CDR3, as DNA: TGCGCCAGCAGCCAGACTAGCGGAGTAAATGAGCAGTTCTTC. V gene TRBV5-1 combines with J gene TRBJ2-1, with TRBD2 matching 9 bases. The CDR3 sequence is 14 residues long. With 4 bases clipped from V and 7 bases from J, the junction kept 6 bases outside the gene matches. Germline assignment: CDR1 SGHRS and CDR2 YFSETQ.

Many counts were recorded for this clonotype. This chain links TRBV20-1 with TRBJ2-1; the match to TRBD2 covers 8 bases. The CDR3 sequence is 15 residues long. The ends lost 1 base at V and 4 bases at J; junction bases unmatched: 6. Germline assignment: CDR1 DFQATT and CDR2 SNEGSKA (reference sequence). DNA of the CDR3: TGCAGTGCTAGAGTCCTAGCGGGCCGATACAATGAGCAGTTCTTC. It specifies CSARVLAGRYNEQFF.

This clonotype was observed at least ten times. The chain carries TRBV7-8 and TRBJ2-7; 7 bases agree with TRBD2. Per germline, CDR1 SGHVS and CDR2 FQNEAQ. This CDR3 is built from 17 residues. The V segment lost 0 bases and the J segment 3 bases; nucleotides outside the gene matches: 11. The CDR3: CASSLARAGALLYEQYF. CDR3 nucleotide sequence: TGTGCCAGCAGCTTAGCGAGGGCGGGAGCCCTCCTCTACGAGCAGTACTTC.